Listed below are T cell receptor beta chains from one sample, sequenced in a study of regulatory T cells in long-lasting Graves disease. TCRdb re-called the multiplex PCR reads through MiXCR, storing one row per CDR3 protein. This table holds 400,000 to 450,000 distinct CDR3 sequences, around 22% found once. The sample in question was peripheral blood mononuclear cells (PBMCs), obtained when the disease was refractory, from a patient treated with antithyroid drugs. The origin of the receptors is a female donor with Graves disease. Each CDR3 is given with its conserved first and last residue. The D gene is left open where the match is weak.

v_call d_call cdr3_aa
TRBV5-1 TRBD1 CASSVPTGGLDEQYF
TRBV28 NA CASSFGGTMYEQYF
TRBV2 NA CASRERQASGEKLFF
TRBV6-2/TRBV6-3 NA CASSYFAANEQFF
TRBV5-1 TRBD1 CASSSTGAYTEAFF
TRBV28 NA CASSSEGGTNEKLFF
TRBV5-1 NA CASSLAGMSIQYF
TRBV19 NA CASTLGPGLNEKLFF
TRBV3-1 TRBD2 CASSRSGDSETQYF
TRBV18 NA CASSPSKGNTGELFF
TRBV19 NA CASSPAQSYGYTF
TRBV6-5 NA CASSYSSGGETQYF
TRBV2 NA CASISVNTIYF
TRBV24-1 TRBD1 CATQGQGHTEAFF
TRBV6-9 TRBD1 CASSYLGTGGHYEQYF
TRBV5-1 TRBD1 CASSSGTAQETQYF
TRBV19 TRBD1 CASSRGQGAGGANVLTF
TRBV5-1 NA CASSLGQGREKAFF
TRBV11-1 NA CASSLGTARNQPQHF
TRBV12-3/TRBV12-4 TRBD1 CASSDLWDREHSGELFF
TRBV12-3/TRBV12-4 NA CASTPLAGGAREQYF
TRBV12-3/TRBV12-4 NA CASSLWGANGYTF
TRBV6-6 NA CASSYSTLDGDGVYEQYF
TRBV28 NA CASSFSTGNTEAFF
TRBV2 NA CASNLPPGGKETQYF
TRBV18 NA CASSPSLGSYEQYF
TRBV20-1 NA CSAIPVNSYEQYF
TRBV24-1 NA CATSDDGAVEGYTF
TRBV5-1 NA CASSPTTVYGYTF
TRBV6-1 NA CASRGAFNEQFF
TRBV7-3 TRBD2 CASSFLAGVYNEQFF
TRBV2 NA CASSETGYEQYF